This TCR beta chain was found in a study of CD8+ T cells in alopecia areata. About the research overall: Each of the treated patients was given oral tofacitinib, 5 to 10 mg twice daily, for moderate-to-severe alopecia areata.

Points from the study as a whole: It was lesional scalp, especially alopecia totalis/universalis, that showed higher clonality than normal scalp.

RNA extraction and reverse transcription yielded cDNA as sequencing template. Measured with immunoSEQ multiplex PCR; TCRdb has only the in-frame clones, and not every one. The sample comprises 150,000 to 200,000 clones, approximately 57% of which are singletons, and approximately 0.97% rests with the top ten. Of note for this clone: Its target is not known.

The CDR3 length is 13 residues. V was trimmed by 7 bases and J by 3 bases, leaving 12 bases between them. In germline, CDR1 is MNHNS, CDR2 SASEGT. Specified treatment: oral pan-JAK inhibitor, 5-10 mg twice daily. PBMCs, the starting material, were the source of sorted CD4+ and CD8+ T cells. The receptor's source is a human donor with alopecia areata. The J gene is TRBJ1-1, the V gene TRBV6-1; no clear D gene. The input for sequencing was CD4+ T cells sorted from blood, taken at week 24, from a patient treated with tofacitinib. CDR3: CASMPPGYTEAFF. CDR3 DNA sequence: TGTGCCAGCATGCCGCCCGGGTACACTGAAGCTTTCTTT.